Shown below are 21 T cell receptor beta chains from a single sample sequenced in a study of cytomegalovirus exposure and HLA in healthy donors. The PCR was carried out with 60 Vbeta primers and 13 Jbeta primers. Sequencing used immunoSEQ multiplex PCR; TCRdb keeps in-frame clones, though not all of them. In the table there are some 140,000 clones, 65% to 80% of which are singletons. Sequenced: PBMCs. The receptors were gathered from a man in his forties in good health and CMV-seropositive.

The chain employs TRBV14 and TRBJ2-7, with 11 bases aligning to TRBD1. The V gene's germline CDR1 is SGHDN and CDR2 FVKESK. The V and J ends lost 3 bases and 4 bases, in that order; junction bases with no gene match: 5. This CDR3 spans 15 amino acids. In nucleotides, the CDR3 is TGTGCCAGCAGCCACGGACAGGGGGCGTTTTACGAGCAGTACTTC. Translation: CASSHGQGAFYEQYF.

The CDR3 sequence: CAIRELGTDTQYF. Written as DNA, the CDR3 is TGTGCCATCCGGGAGTTAGGCACAGATACGCAGTATTTT. This chain joins TRBV6-5 and TRBJ2-3; D might be TRBD2 (6 bases). The length of the CDR3 is 13 residues. Trimming took off 10 bases at V and 1 base at J, with 12 bases between the two ends. Looked up from germline, CDR1 is MNHEY and CDR2 is SVGAGI.

A few counts support this clone. The V and J genes are TRBV5-1 and TRBJ1-1, with D hard to call. CDR1 and CDR2 from the germline V gene are SGHRS and YFSETQ. The V and J ends lost 0 bases and 3 bases respectively, with 12 bases between them. The CDR3 is 15 residues long. CDR3 loop: CASSLGPERDTEAFF. The CDR3 DNA sequence: TGCGCCAGCAGCTTGGGGCCTGAACGGGACACTGAAGCTTTCTTT.

This clone is a singleton in its sample. This rearrangement joins TRBV5-1 to TRBJ1-5; no definite D call. The germline V gene has CDR1 SGHRS and CDR2 YFSETQ. The CDR3 is 14 amino acids. Deletions cut 4 bases from V and 0 bases from J, with 8 bases between. The CDR3 reads CASSLGVSNQPQHF. CDR3 DNA sequence: TGCGCCAGCAGCCTGGGAGTTAGCAATCAGCCCCAGCATTTT.

CDR3 in DNA: TGCGCCAGCAGCCGGACAACGCAGGGGGATAATTCACCCCTCCACTTT. Translating it yields CASSRTTQGDNSPLHF. V is TRBV5-1 and J is TRBJ1-6; 7 bases agree with TRBD1. V shed 4 bases and J 5 bases; nucleotides not matched to a gene: 9. Germline V gene sequence: CDR1 SGHRS, CDR2 YFSETQ. CDR3 size: 16 residues.

The chain links TRBV11-2 to TRBJ1-1; 7 nucleotides line up with TRBD1. The CDR3 covers 11 residues. J was trimmed by 6 bases and V by 10 bases; bases with no gene match: 5. CDR1 is SGHAT and CDR2 is FQNNGV in the germline V gene. The CDR3 DNA follows: TGTGCCATCTCCAGGGGGGCTGAAGCTTTCTTT. Translation: CAISRGAEAFF.

V usage is TRBV2 and J usage is TRBJ1-5; D is unresolved. Trimming took off 3 bases at V and 7 bases at J, with 16 bases between the two ends. Per the germline V gene, CDR1 is SNHLY and CDR2 is FYNNEI. This CDR3 comprises 15 residues. The DNA of the CDR3 is TGTGCCAGCAGTGAGACTGTCGGCCGCGTCCAGCCCCAGCATTTT. Its translation is CASSETVGRVQPQHF.

The chain carries TRBV6-5 and TRBJ2-1, with 7 bases that match TRBD2. The ends lost 0 bases at V and 5 bases at J; junction bases unmatched: 4. The CDR3 contains 15 residues. Germline-derived CDR1 and CDR2 are MNHEY and SVGAGI. CDR3 sequence reads: CASSYSGGRDNEQFF. Here the CDR3 DNA reads TGTGCCAGCAGTTACTCGGGAGGGCGGGACAATGAGCAGTTCTTC.

The table lists this clone with a few counts. The V gene is TRBV7-9, the J gene TRBJ1-1, with D possibly being TRBD1 (6 bases). Trimming stripped 1 base from V and 7 bases from J, with 10 bases between. Germline V gives CDR1 SEHNR, CDR2 FQNEAQ (reference sequence). CDR3 length: 13 residues. The CDR3 reads CASSLGTANEAFF. For the CDR3, the DNA is TGTGCCAGCAGCTTAGGGACAGCTAATGAAGCTTTCTTT.

In nucleotides, the CDR3 is TGTGCCAGCAGTTTAAGAGGGGGCAAAGGCTATGGCTACACCTTC. Translation: CASSLRGGKGYGYTF. V is TRBV27 and J is TRBJ1-2; 7 bases fit TRBD1. The germline CDR1 and CDR2 sequences are MNHEY and SMNVEV (reference sequence). This CDR3 has 15 amino acids. The junction had 7 bases not matched to a gene; V was cut back by 2 bases and J by 4 bases.

In this sample, this clone turned up a few times. The chain couples TRBV5-1 to TRBJ1-3, with a tentative D call TRBD1 (5 bases). The CDR3 totals 15 residues. V gave up 0 bases and J gave up 4 bases, with 11 bases separating them. The germline V gene has CDR1 SGHRS and CDR2 YFSETQ. CDR3 DNA: TGCGCCAGCAGCTTGGAGGCAGGGATAGGAAACACCATATATTTT. The encoded protein is CASSLEAGIGNTIYF.

The rearrangement joins TRBV4-1 to TRBJ2-7; 9 nucleotides line up with TRBD2. Germline CDR1 MGHRA, CDR2 YSYEKL. This CDR3 spans 17 amino acids. J lost 3 bases, V lost 1 base, and 10 bases had no gene match. The CDR3 coding sequence is TGCGCCAGCAGCCAAGTCTGGGTTGTTAGCGGGAGCTACGAGCAGTACTTC. This sequence encodes CASSQVWVVSGSYEQYF.

The rearrangement uses TRBV10-3 and TRBJ1-4; D is perhaps TRBD1 (5 bases). The length of the CDR3 is 15 residues. The germline CDR1 and CDR2 sequences are ENHRY and SYGVKD. V lost 3 bases, J lost 5 bases, and 13 bases lay in between. CDR3 bases: TGTGCCATCAGTGACCCACAGGCGCCGAATGAAAAACTGTTTTTT. It yields the protein CAISDPQAPNEKLFF.

A word on this clone: This sample includes further DNA sequences coding for the same CDR3. The chain joins TRBV5-1 to TRBJ2-2; 9 positions agree with TRBD2. CDR1 is SGHRS, CDR2 YFSETQ, per germline. The ends lost 3 bases at V and 0 bases at J; junction bases unmatched: 3. The CDR3 is 16 residues long. This chain's CDR3 is CASSSLAGANTGELFF. The CDR3 DNA is TGCGCCAGCAGCTCCTTAGCGGGAGCGAACACCGGGGAGCTGTTTTTT.

The V call is TRBV25-1, the J call TRBJ2-3; TRBD1 is a possible D gene (6 bases). This CDR3 is built from 14 residues. V was shortened by 0 bases and J by 4 bases, with 8 bases between the two germline ends. Germline CDR1 and CDR2: MGHDK and SYGVNS. The CDR3 DNA is TGTGCCAGCAGTGAATATTACAGGGCAGATACGCAGTATTTT. Translating gives CASSEYYRADTQYF. The full variable domain, in which reference TRBV25-1 and TRBJ2-3 provide the parts outside the CDR3, is EADIYQTPRYLVIGTGKKITLECSQTMGHDKMYWYQQDPGMELHLIHYSYGVNSTEKGDLSSESTVSRIRTEHFPLTLESARPSHTSQYLCASSEYYRADTQYFGPGTRLTVL.

This clone appeared a few times. In DNA form, the CDR3 reads TGTGCCAGCAGCCCCAGGGTTGCTGAAGCTTTCTTT. Amino acids: CASSPRVAEAFF. V and J are TRBV21-1 and TRBJ1-1; the table's D call, TRBD1, has no DNA check behind it. TRBV21-1 constitutes a pseudogene. This CDR3 has 12 amino acids.

The CDR3 spells CASSLQGVDMNTEAFF. The CDR3 bases are TGTGCCAGCAGCTTGCAGGGGGTCGACATGAACACTGAAGCTTTCTTT. J is TRBJ1-1 and V is TRBV13; TRBD1 agrees at 7 bases. Germline V gene sequence: CDR1 PRHDT, CDR2 FYEKMQ (reference sequence). V was pared by 3 bases and J by 0 bases, with 7 bases of the junction left unmatched. This CDR3 spans 16 amino acids.

The V gene is TRBV2, the J gene TRBJ1-4, with D maybe TRBD1 (6 bases). This CDR3 spans 15 amino acids. CDR1 is SNHLY, CDR2 FYNNEI, per germline. The ends were cut back, 6 bases at V and 4 bases at J, with 15 bases in the middle. This chain's CDR3 is CASSPGPGDNEKLFF. The CDR3 nucleotides read TGTGCCAGCAGCCCAGGGCCAGGGGATAATGAAAAACTGTTTTTT.

A note on this clone: A junction boundary mismatches the germline segment, possibly from a read error. V gene TRBV29-1 combines with J gene TRBJ2-7; D ambiguous. Germline CDR1 and CDR2: SQVTM and ANQGSEA. The CDR3 runs to 13 residues. CDR3 in DNA: TGCAGCGTCGAAGACGGTTCCTCCTACGAGCAGTACTTC. This encodes CSVEDGSSYEQYF.

V gene TRBV6-5 combines with J gene TRBJ1-2, with D perhaps matching TRBD1 (5 bases). CDR3 length: 15 residues. V dropped 5 bases and J dropped 3 bases, with 16 bases sitting between them. Germline lookup yields CDR1 MNHEY and CDR2 SVGAGI. CDR3 loop: CASSRPDTVDYGYTF. The CDR3 DNA reads TGTGCCAGCAGTCGTCCGGACACGGTGGACTATGGCTACACCTTC.

J is TRBJ2-3 and V is TRBV5-4, with 10 bases fitting TRBD1. In germline, CDR1 is SGHNT, CDR2 YYREEE (reference sequence). The length of the CDR3 is 16 residues. CDR3 in amino acids: CACEGQGRPSTDTQYF. CDR3 nucleotides: TGTGCGTGCGAGGGACAGGGGCGACCTAGCACAGATACGCAGTATTTT. Filled out from reference TRBV5-4 and TRBJ2-3, the complete variable domain reads ETGVTQSPTHLIKTRGQQVTLRCSSQSGHNTVSWYQQALGQGPQFIFQYYREEENGRGNFPPRFSGLQFPNYSSELNVNALELDDSALYLCACEGQGRPSTDTQYFGPGTRLTVL.